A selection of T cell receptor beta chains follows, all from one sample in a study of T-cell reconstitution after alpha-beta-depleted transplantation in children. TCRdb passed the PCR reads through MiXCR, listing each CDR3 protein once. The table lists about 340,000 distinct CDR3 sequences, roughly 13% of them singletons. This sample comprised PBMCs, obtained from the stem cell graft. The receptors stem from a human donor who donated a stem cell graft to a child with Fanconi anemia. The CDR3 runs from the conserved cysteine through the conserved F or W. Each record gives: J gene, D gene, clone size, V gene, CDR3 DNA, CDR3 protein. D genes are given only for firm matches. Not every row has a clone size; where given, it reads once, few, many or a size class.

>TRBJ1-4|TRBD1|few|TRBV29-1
TGCAGCGTGGGCAGAGGGACAGGGGACGAAAAACTGTTTTTT
CSVGRGTGDEKLFF
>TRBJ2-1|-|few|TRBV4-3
TGCGCCAGCAGCCAAGATCCCACGGAGCCCTACAATGAGCAGTTCTTC
CASSQDPTEPYNEQFF
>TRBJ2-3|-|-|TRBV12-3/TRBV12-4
TGTGCCAGCAGTTTGGGGGACAACACAGATACGCAGTATTTT
CASSLGDNTDTQYF
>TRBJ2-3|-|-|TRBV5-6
TGTGCCAGCAGTCGGACAGTTAGCACAGATACGCAGTATTTT
CASSRTVSTDTQYF
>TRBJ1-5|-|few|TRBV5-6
TGTGCCAGCAGCGCGGAAGGGGACTATTTACATCAGCCCCAGCATTTT
CASSAEGDYLHQPQHF
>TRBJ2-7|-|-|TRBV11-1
TGTGCCAGCAGCTTAAGTGCAGGGCGAACCTACGAGCAGTACTTC
CASSLSAGRTYEQYF
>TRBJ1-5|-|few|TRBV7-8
TGTGCCAGCAGCCCCCGATCAGCTAGCAATCAGCCCCAGCATTTT
CASSPRSASNQPQHF
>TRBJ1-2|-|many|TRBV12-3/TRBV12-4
TGTGCCAGCAGCCCCACAGGGTACTATGGCTACACCTTC
CASSPTGYYGYTF
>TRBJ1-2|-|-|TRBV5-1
TGCGCCAGCAGCCAAGTACCTTTCTATGGCTACACCTTC
CASSQVPFYGYTF
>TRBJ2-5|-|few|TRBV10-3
TGTGCCATCAGTGAGGGATGGCGGGAGACCCAGTACTTC
CAISEGWRETQYF
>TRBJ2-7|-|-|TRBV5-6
TGTGCCAGCAGCTTGGATGCGACTACCCACGAGCAGTACTTC
CASSLDATTHEQYF
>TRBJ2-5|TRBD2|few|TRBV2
TGTGCCAGCACCGGCGGGGGGCTTGGCTCAGAGACCCAGTACTTC
CASTGGGLGSETQYF